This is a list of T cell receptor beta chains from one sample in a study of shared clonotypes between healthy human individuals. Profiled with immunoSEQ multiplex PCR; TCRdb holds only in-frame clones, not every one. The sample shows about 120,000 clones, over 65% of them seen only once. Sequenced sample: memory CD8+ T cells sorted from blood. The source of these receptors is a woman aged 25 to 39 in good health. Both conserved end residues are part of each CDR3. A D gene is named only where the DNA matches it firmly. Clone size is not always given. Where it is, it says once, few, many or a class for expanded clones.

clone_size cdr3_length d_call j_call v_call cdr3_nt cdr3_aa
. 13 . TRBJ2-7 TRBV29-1 TGCAGCGTTGTAAAGTCAGGGACCTACGAGCAGTACTTC CSVVKSGTYEQYF
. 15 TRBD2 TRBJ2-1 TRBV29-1 TGCAGCGTTGCCGGCTCGACTAGCGGGGATAATGAGCAGTTCTTC CSVAGSTSGDNEQFF
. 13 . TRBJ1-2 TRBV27 TGTGCCAGCAGTCCGCGACAGGCGACTGGCTACACCTTC CASSPRQATGYTF
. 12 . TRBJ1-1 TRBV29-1 TGCAGCGTTGAAACGAGGGATGTTGAAGCTTTCTTT CSVETRDVEAFF
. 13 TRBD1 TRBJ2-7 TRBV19 TGTGCCAGTAGTATCGGGACAGGTTACGAGCAGTACTTC CASSIGTGYEQYF
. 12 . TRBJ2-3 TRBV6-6 TGTGCCACCTCGCTTAGCGGAGATACGCAGTATTTT CATSLSGDTQYF
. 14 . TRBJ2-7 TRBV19 TGTGCCAGTAGTATAGCGGGAAGCGGCTACGAGCAGTACTTC CASSIAGSGYEQYF
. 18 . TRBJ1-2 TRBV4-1 TGCGCCAGCAGCCACCGGGGACTGACGACATTCTCTTATCGAGGCTACACCTTC CASSHRGLTTFSYRGYTF
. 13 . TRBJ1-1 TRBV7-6 TGTGCCAGAAATGACCACCCGAACACTGAAGCTTTCTTT CARNDHPNTEAFF
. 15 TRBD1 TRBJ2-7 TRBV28 TGTGCCAGCAGTCCGGGACAGGGCACCGACTACGAGCAGTACTTC CASSPGQGTDYEQYF
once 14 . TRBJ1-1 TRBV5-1 TGTGCCAGCAGCCTGTCGTCAATGAACACTGAAGCTTTCTTT CASSLSSMNTEAFF
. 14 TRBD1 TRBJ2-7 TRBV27 TGTGCCAGCAGTTGGACAGGGCTTTCCTACGAGCAGTACTTC CASSWTGLSYEQYF
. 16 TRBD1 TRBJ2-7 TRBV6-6 TGTGCCAGCAGTTACCGCATCGAGACAGGGGGATACGAGCAGTACTTC CASSYRIETGGYEQYF
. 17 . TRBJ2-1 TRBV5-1 TGCGCCAGCAGCTTGTATCCGCGGGAAAGCTCCTACAATGAGCAGTTCTTC CASSLYPRESSYNEQFF
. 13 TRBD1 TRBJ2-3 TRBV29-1 TGCAGCGTTAAGAGGGGGCTCACAGATACGCAGTATTTT CSVKRGLTDTQYF